This passage covers 2 T cell receptor beta chains from one sample sequenced in a study of OX40 agonist ivuxolimab in advanced cancers. The table came from immunoSEQ multiplex PCR; TCRdb's copy has only in-frame clones and leaves some out. This table holds about 48,000 clones, 82% found once. The material was CD4+ or CD8+ T cells sorted from blood, obtained in a trial of the OX40 agonist ivuxolimab. All receptors come from an adult with an advanced solid tumor such as melanoma, head and neck, liver or kidney cancer.

The V call is TRBV7-3, the J call TRBJ1-5; D perhaps matches TRBD1 (6 bases). V dropped 2 bases and J dropped 6 bases, with 8 bases sitting between them. The germline V gene has CDR1 SGHTA and CDR2 FQGTGA. CDR3 length: 13 amino acids. This CDR3 reads CASSLEGGQPQHF. CDR3 sequence (DNA): TGTGCCAGCAGCTTAGAGGGGGGTCAGCCCCAGCATTTT.

V usage is TRBV2 and J usage is TRBJ2-7; the D is unclear. This CDR3 has 11 amino acids. The V end lost 6 bases, the J end lost 4 bases, and 7 bases lay between the germline ends. Germline V gives CDR1 SNHLY, CDR2 FYNNEI. CDR3 amino acids: CASSVDYEQYF. The CDR3 DNA reads TGTGCCAGCAGCGTGGATTACGAGCAGTACTTC.